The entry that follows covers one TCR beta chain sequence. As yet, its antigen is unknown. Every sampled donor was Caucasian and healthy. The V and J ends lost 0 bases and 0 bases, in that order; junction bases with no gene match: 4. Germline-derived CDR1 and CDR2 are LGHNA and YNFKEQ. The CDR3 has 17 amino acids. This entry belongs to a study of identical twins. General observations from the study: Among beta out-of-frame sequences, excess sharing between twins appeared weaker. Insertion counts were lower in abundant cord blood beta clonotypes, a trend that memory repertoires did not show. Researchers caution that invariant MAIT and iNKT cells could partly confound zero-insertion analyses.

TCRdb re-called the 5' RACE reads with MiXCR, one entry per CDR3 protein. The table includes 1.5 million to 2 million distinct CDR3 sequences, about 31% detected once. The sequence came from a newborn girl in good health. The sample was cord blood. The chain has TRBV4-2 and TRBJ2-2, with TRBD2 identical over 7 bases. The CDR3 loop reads CASSQETSETNTGELFF. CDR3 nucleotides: TGTGCCAGCAGCCAAGAAACTAGCGAGACGAACACCGGGGAGCTGTTTTTT.